The TCR beta chain under discussion was sequenced for a study of cytomegalovirus exposure and HLA in healthy donors. Clones were sequenced by immunoSEQ multiplex PCR, and TCRdb holds only the in-frame ones, with some missing. The sample records under 100,000 clones, 85% to 95% being singletons. The TCR sequence derives from a woman under 30 in good health and CMV-seronegative. Sequenced sample: PBMCs.

CDR3 amino acids: CASSQREHYEQYF. In nucleotides, the CDR3 is TGTGCCAGCAGTCAGCGGGAACACTACGAGCAGTACTTC. This sequence joins TRBV6-5 and TRBJ2-7, with TRBD2 matching over 7 bases. Germline V CDR1 and CDR2: MNHEY, SVGAGI. V lost 5 bases, J lost 3 bases, and 4 bases stayed unmatched. The CDR3 sequence is 13 residues long.